These 10 T cell receptor beta chains were sequenced from one sample in a study of OX40 agonist ivuxolimab in advanced cancers. Sequencing used immunoSEQ multiplex PCR; TCRdb keeps in-frame clones, though not all of them. The data show roughly 58,000 clones, roughly 84% seen once. The material was CD4+ or CD8+ T cells sorted from blood, obtained in a trial of the OX40 agonist ivuxolimab. The receptor set was obtained from an adult with an advanced solid tumor such as melanoma, head and neck, liver or kidney cancer.

This sequence joins TRBV6-1 and TRBJ2-3; 11 bases align to TRBD2. V trimming: 4 bases; J trimming: 3 bases; junction bases outside the gene matches: 6. This CDR3 region has 16 residues. Germline V CDR1 and CDR2: MNHNS, SASEGT. The DNA of the CDR3 is TGTGCCAGCAGTGTTTTAGCGGGAGGGATGACAGATACGCAGTATTTT. This translates into CASSVLAGGMTDTQYF.

V is TRBV10-3 and J is TRBJ1-3; 7 positions match TRBD1. This CDR3 has 15 amino acids. Germline CDR1 is ENHRY and CDR2 is SYGVKD. J lost 4 bases, V lost 3 bases, and 6 bases had no gene match. The CDR3 coding sequence is TGTGCCATCAGTGAAAAGGGGGCGAGGGGAAACACCATATATTTT. Translating it yields CAISEKGARGNTIYF.

The V gene is TRBV4-1, the J gene TRBJ1-1, with D unclear. The CDR3 covers 15 residues. V shed 0 bases and J shed 3 bases, with 11 bases lying between them. CDR1 is MGHRA, CDR2 YSYEKL, per germline. The CDR3 DNA follows: TGCGCCAGCAGCCAAGAACCCAACTTTTACACTGAAGCTTTCTTT. Translated: CASSQEPNFYTEAFF.

V gene TRBV28 combines with J gene TRBJ2-3; D may be TRBD1 (7 bases). The CDR3 covers 16 residues. The ends were cut back, 5 bases at V and 1 base at J, with 16 bases in the middle. Germline V gives CDR1 MDHEN, CDR2 SYDVKM. Here the CDR3 DNA reads TGTGCCAGCAGTCCCTGGGGGGACAGTCGCACAGATACGCAGTATTTT. Its protein is CASSPWGDSRTDTQYF.

V gene TRBV4-2 combines with J gene TRBJ2-5, with TRBD2 matching over 8 bases. The CDR3 sequence is 15 residues long. V lost 1 base to trimming and J lost 3 bases; unmatched junction nucleotides: 4. Per the germline V gene, CDR1 is LGHNA and CDR2 is YNFKEQ. This chain's CDR3 is CASSQGGAGEETQYF. Written as DNA, the CDR3 is TGTGCCAGCAGCCAAGGGGGAGCGGGGGAAGAGACCCAGTACTTC.

This sequence joins TRBV4-1 and TRBJ2-3, with D tentatively TRBD1 (6 bases). V lost 3 bases, J lost 5 bases, and 12 bases lay in between. The CDR3 runs to 14 residues. Per germline, CDR1 MGHRA and CDR2 YSYEKL. The CDR3 protein is CASSHLKQGDTQYF. CDR3 DNA sequence: TGCGCCAGCAGCCACTTGAAACAGGGAGATACGCAGTATTTT.

The rearrangement links TRBV6-5 to TRBJ1-1; the D gene is possibly TRBD1 (5 bases). The CDR3 extends over 13 amino acids. V lost 11 bases, J lost 1 base, and 14 bases lay in between. Per the germline V gene, CDR1 is MNHEY and CDR2 is SVGAGI. The CDR3 region has the DNA TGTGCCTCCGGTCGGGGCTGGAACACTGAAGCTTTCTTT. This sequence encodes CASGRGWNTEAFF.

The chain links TRBV7-2 to TRBJ2-6, with D perhaps matching TRBD2 (6 bases). The CDR3 is 15 amino acids. V was cut by 5 bases and J by 2 bases, with 10 bases left in between. Per the germline V gene, CDR1 is SGHTA and CDR2 is FQGNSA. CDR3 protein: CASSPWGAGANVLTF. DNA for the CDR3: TGTGCCAGCAGCCCATGGGGGGCTGGGGCCAACGTCCTGACTTTC.

The chain couples TRBV19 to TRBJ1-1; perhaps TRBD1 as D (6 bases). The germline V gene encodes CDR1 LNHDA and CDR2 SQIVND (reference sequence). V was shortened by 5 bases and J by 6 bases, with 13 bases between the two germline ends. The CDR3 runs to 13 residues. The CDR3 DNA reads TGTGCCAGTAGTGGAGGGGGATTCGCTGAAGCTTTCTTT. This gives the protein CASSGGGFAEAFF.

CDR3 nucleotide sequence: TGTGCCAGCAGCTTAGGGACAGCCTATGGCTACACCTTC. Encoded protein: CASSLGTAYGYTF. V and J are TRBV7-2 and TRBJ1-2, with D perhaps TRBD1 (6 bases). V was clipped by 1 base and J by 4 bases, with 7 bases between them. This CDR3 spans 13 amino acids. CDR1 is SGHTA and CDR2 is FQGNSA in the germline V gene.